Following are 18 T cell receptor beta chains from one sample sequenced in a study of spatial heterogeneity in lung cancer. The study, taken as a whole, reports: Tumor mutation counts were tracked by expanded intratumoral alpha and beta TCR counts.

Their specific antigens are unknown. One entry per CDR3 protein, called by TCRdb with MiXCR from the 5' RACE reads. This sample has 9,500 to 12,000 distinct CDR3 sequences; 6% to 8% occur once, and the top ten carry roughly a fifth. Time point denoted: sample taken at primary tumor resection. Sequences were derived from lung tumor tissue, sampled at surgery. These receptors were collected from a female donor with early-stage non-small cell lung cancer.

At least ten counts were recorded for this clonotype. The junction shows a germline mismatch at one end, possibly a read error. Little can be read into the size of this beta chain, an off-target read in a library designed for alpha chains. The chain employs TRBV5-1 and TRBJ1-6; no clear D gene. This CDR3 contains 13 residues. The V gene's germline CDR1 is SGHRS and CDR2 YFSETQ. The CDR3 DNA sequence: TGCGCCAGTAGCTTGGATGGGAATTCACCCCTCCACTTT. This codes for CASSLDGNSPLHF. Filled out from reference TRBV5-1 and TRBJ1-6, the complete variable domain reads KAGVTQTPRYLIKTRGQQVTLSCSPISGHRSVSWYQQTPGQGLQFLFEYFSETQRNKGNFPGRFSGRQFSNSRSEMNVSTLELGDSALYLCASSLDGNSPLHFGNGTRLTVT.

This clonotype was observed at least ten times. This beta chain is an off-target read within a library intended for alpha chains, so its frequency means little. The chain employs TRBV19 and TRBJ1-2; D gene uncertain. This CDR3 has 12 residues. V was cut by 3 bases and J by 5 bases, with 7 bases left in between. Germline V gene lookup returns CDR1 LNHDA and CDR2 SQIVND (reference sequence). The CDR3 DNA is TGTGCCAGTAGTATCCAGGAGTATGGCTACACCTTC. The encoded protein is CASSIQEYGYTF. The variable domain in full, completed from reference TRBV19 and TRBJ1-2, reads DGGITQSPKYLFRKEGQNVTLSCEQNLNHDAMYWYRQDPGQGLRLIYYSQIVNDFQKGDIAEGYSVSREKKESFPLTVTSAQKNPTAFYLCASSIQEYGYTFGSGTRLTVV.

This clonotype has at least ten counts. A library prepared for alpha chains yielded this beta chain as an off-target read; its size is of little meaning. J is TRBJ2-4 and V is TRBV28; 10 bases line up with TRBD1. This CDR3 comprises 16 residues. The junction had 7 bases not matched to a gene; V was cut back by 6 bases and J by 2 bases. CDR1 MDHEN and CDR2 SYDVKM come from the germline V gene. The CDR3 coding sequence is TGTGCCAGCAGCCCGGGACAGGGGCTAACCAAAAACATTCAGTACTTC. Translating it yields CASSPGQGLTKNIQYF.

As for this clonotype: The library was designed around alpha chains, so this beta chain is a stray read whose abundance carries little weight. The genes are TRBV6-2 or TRBV6-3 and TRBJ2-3; D call uncertain. There are 14 residues in the CDR3. Trimming removed 4 bases from V and 4 bases from J, with 12 bases in between. Germline CDR1 reads MNHEY; CDR2 reads SVGEGT. Written as DNA, the CDR3 is TGTGCCAGCAGTTTACGTCTTGGCGCAGATACGCAGTATTTT. Protein: CASSLRLGADTQYF.

This clonotype was detected many times. Since it is a stray read in a library aimed at alpha chains, this beta chain has a size that is not meaningful. The rearrangement joins TRBV7-2 to TRBJ2-3; possible D gene TRBD2, 6 bases. Germline V lookup: CDR1 SGHTA, CDR2 FQGNSA. The CDR3 totals 14 residues. The V and J ends lost 7 bases and 2 bases respectively, with 13 bases between them. Here the CDR3 reads CASKNPGDTDTQYF. As DNA, the CDR3 is TGTGCCAGCAAAAACCCGGGGGACACAGATACGCAGTATTTT.

In its sample, this clonotype is medium-sized (0.01 to 0.1%). This beta chain was picked up by a library intended for alpha chains and is off target, so its count carries little meaning. The V gene is TRBV7-3, the J gene TRBJ1-1; no clear D. The CDR3 runs 12 residues. Germline V gives CDR1 SGHTA, CDR2 FQGTGA. With 3 bases removed from V and 7 bases from J, the gap between germline ends came to 9 bases. This CDR3 is CASSLMRLEAFF. The CDR3 nucleotides read TGTGCCAGCAGCTTGATGCGTCTTGAAGCTTTCTTT.

As regards this clonotype: A clone one base away is much larger, so this may be a read error. This beta chain represents an off-target read in a library built for alpha chains; its size is of limited meaning. The V gene is TRBV30, the J gene TRBJ1-5, with no clear D. The CDR3 is 14 amino acids. Germline V CDR1 and CDR2: GTSNPN, SVGIG (reference sequence). The CDR3 is CAWSAAYSNQAQHF. DNA for the CDR3: TGTGCCTGGAGTGCGGCGTATAGCAATCAGGCCCAGCATTTT.

This clonotype has at least ten counts. Little can be read into the size of this beta chain, an off-target read in a library designed for alpha chains. The rearrangement uses TRBV27 and TRBJ2-5; the D gene is possibly TRBD2 (5 bases). Germline V gene sequence: CDR1 MNHEY, CDR2 SMNVEV (reference sequence). The CDR3 extends over 15 amino acids. Trimming pared 5 bases from V and 2 bases from J, leaving 15 bases between. In nucleotides, the CDR3 is TGTGCCAGCAGTGACGGCATGCGACTACAAGAGACCCAGTACTTC. Translating gives CASSDGMRLQETQYF.

Relative to its sample, this clonotype is medium-sized. This beta chain came through as a stray read in a library set up for alpha chains, and its size says little. V is TRBV6-5 and J is TRBJ1-2; tentatively, D is TRBD1 (6 bases). The CDR3 spans 16 residues. CDR1 is MNHEY and CDR2 is SVGAGI in the germline V gene. Trimming pared 0 bases from V and 7 bases from J, leaving 18 bases between. In DNA, the CDR3 is TGTGCCAGCAGTTACTCCGGTCGGGGGGGCCAGTCTGGCTACACCTTC. Residues: CASSYSGRGGQSGYTF.

This clonotype was counted at least ten times. A library made for alpha chains picked up this beta chain off target, so its size means little. V gene TRBV20-1 combines with J gene TRBJ2-3; 9 positions agree with TRBD1. This CDR3 spans 15 amino acids. CDR1 and CDR2 (germline): DFQATT, SNEGSKA (reference sequence). V gave up 5 bases and J gave up 0 bases; unmatched junction bases: 6. CDR3 loop: CSADGGTGSTDTQYF. In nucleotides, the CDR3 is TGCAGTGCTGACGGCGGGACAGGGAGCACAGATACGCAGTATTTT.

This clonotype is medium-sized within its sample. A library made for alpha chains picked up this beta chain off target, so its size means little. V is TRBV6-2 or TRBV6-3 and J is TRBJ1-2; D not resolved. This CDR3 region has 15 residues. Germline CDR1 MNHEY, CDR2 SVGEGT. V dropped 0 bases and J dropped 6 bases, with 14 bases sitting between them. Here the CDR3 DNA reads TGTGCCAGCAGTTACTCGGCGGTCATCCGGGATGGCTACACCTTC. This codes for CASSYSAVIRDGYTF.

This clonotype was seen only a few times. This beta chain lies outside the target of a library built for alpha chains; its clone size means little. The CDR3 sequence is CAWSDGNTEAFF. For the CDR3, the DNA is TGTGCCTGGAGTGATGGGAACACTGAAGCTTTCTTT. This sequence joins TRBV30 and TRBJ1-1, with no clear D. The CDR3 consists of 12 residues. Germline lookup yields CDR1 GTSNPN and CDR2 SVGIG (reference sequence). Deletions cut 1 base from V and 1 base from J, with 4 bases between.

This clonotype was seen many times. Since it is a stray read in a library aimed at alpha chains, this beta chain has a size that is not meaningful. This rearrangement joins TRBV2 to TRBJ2-2; D unclear. CDR3 length: 16 amino acids. Germline V CDR1 and CDR2: SNHLY, FYNNEI. V dropped 5 bases and J dropped 3 bases, with 16 bases sitting between them. The CDR3 reads CASSLYGSRDTGELFF. Written as DNA, the CDR3 is TGTGCCAGCAGTCTGTATGGATCCCGGGACACCGGGGAGCTGTTTTTT. Filled out from reference TRBV2 and TRBJ2-2, the complete variable domain reads EPEVTQTPSHQVTQMGQEVILRCVPISNHLYFYWYRQILGQKVEFLVSFYNNEISEKSEIFDDQFSVERPDGSNFTLKIRSTKLEDSAMYFCASSLYGSRDTGELFFGEGSRLTVL.

This clonotype was seen repeatedly, ten times or more. Within a library made for alpha chains, this beta chain is off target, and its count is uninformative. The rearrangement joins TRBV19 to TRBJ2-5; D is unclear. The CDR3 is 12 amino acids. Trimming pared 5 bases from V and 1 base from J, leaving 5 bases between. Germline CDR1 is LNHDA and CDR2 is SQIVND (reference sequence). The DNA for the CDR3 is TGTGCCAGTAGTGCCATCCAAGAGACCCAGTACTTC. This gives the protein CASSAIQETQYF.

There are many counts of this clonotype. A library prepared for alpha chains yielded this beta chain as an off-target read; its size is of little meaning. V gene TRBV6-4 combines with J gene TRBJ2-2; 10 nucleotides align to TRBD1. The CDR3 totals 17 residues. Trimming at V came to 6 bases and at J to 2 bases, leaving 9 bases not matched to a gene. In germline, CDR1 is MRHNA, CDR2 SNTAGT. CDR3 DNA sequence: TGTGCCAGCAGCCGATCCGGGACAGGGGCCAACACCGGGGAGCTGTTTTTT. Encoded protein: CASSRSGTGANTGELFF.

This clonotype is medium-sized (0.01 to 0.1%) within its sample. Being off target in a library aimed at alpha chains, this beta chain has a size of little meaning. The V call is TRBV5-1, the J call TRBJ1-4; D call uncertain. This CDR3 spans 14 amino acids. Germline CDR1 and CDR2: SGHRS and YFSETQ. V was cut by 0 bases and J by 1 base, with 4 bases left in between. CDR3 in amino acids: CASSLGGTNEKLFF. CDR3 in DNA: TGCGCCAGCAGCTTGGGAGGAACTAATGAAAAACTGTTTTTT.

The table lists this clonotype with many counts. Being off target in a library aimed at alpha chains, this beta chain has a size of little meaning. The rearrangement joins TRBV7-2 to TRBJ2-1, with TRBD1 identical over 11 bases. There are 18 residues in the CDR3. V trimming: 3 bases; J trimming: 3 bases; junction bases outside the gene matches: 10. The germline V gene encodes CDR1 SGHTA and CDR2 FQGNSA. The CDR3 sequence is CASSFVMGQGGRYNEQFF. The CDR3 nucleotides read TGTGCCAGCAGCTTCGTCATGGGACAGGGGGGCCGCTACAATGAGCAGTTCTTC.

This clonotype ranks as medium-sized. The size of this beta chain means little, since it is a stray read in a library made for alpha chains. The V and J genes are TRBV3-1 and TRBJ2-7, with 10 bases lining up with TRBD2. The J call may be wrong; the DNA end is better matched by TRBJ2-1. Per germline, CDR1 LGHDT and CDR2 YNNKEL (reference sequence). The CDR3 has 14 residues. CDR3 region: CASSQVSSGGQQFF. The CDR3 bases are TGTGCCAGCAGCCAAGTATCTAGCGGGGGCCAGCAGTTCTTC.